A single sample gave rise to the 3 T cell receptor beta chains below, sequenced in a study of T cells after yellow fever vaccination. Using its own MiXCR run on the 5' RACE reads, TCRdb lists one record per CDR3 protein. This sample has some 420,000 distinct CDR3 sequences; about 19% occur once, and the top ten carry 15% to 20%. This sample comprised PBMCs, obtained before the yellow fever booster vaccination. These receptor sequences come from a young man who received the YFV17D yellow fever vaccine.

The table lists this clonotype with many counts. The chain joins TRBV29-1 to TRBJ2-1; TRBD2 matches at 8 bases. This CDR3 comprises 13 residues. V lost 3 bases and J lost 6; bases outside the gene matches: 4. Germline CDR1 and CDR2: SQVTM and ANQGSEA. CDR3 coding DNA: TGCAGCGTTGAGTGGCGGGGGGTCAATGAGCAGTTCTTC. Amino acids: CSVEWRGVNEQFF.

The rearrangement links TRBV10-3 to TRBJ2-3, with 11 nucleotides matching TRBD2. V lost 6 bases, J lost 1 base, and 6 bases stayed unmatched. CDR1 and CDR2 from the germline V gene are ENHRY and SYGVKD. The CDR3 runs to 16 residues. CDR3 region: CAISPKTSGGTDTQYF. The CDR3 DNA reads TGTGCCATCAGCCCTAAGACTAGCGGGGGCACAGATACGCAGTATTTT.

There are many counts of this clonotype. The chain is built from TRBV9 and TRBJ2-5, with no clear D. Germline CDR1 reads SGDLS; CDR2 reads YYNGEE. There are 14 residues in the CDR3. The germline V and J ends were trimmed by 5 bases and 2 bases, with 13 bases remaining between them. The CDR3, as DNA: TGTGCCAGCAGTTCCTCGTCGCGTCAAGAGACCCAGTACTTC. It is translated as CASSSSSRQETQYF.